Below, 19 T cell receptor beta chains from the same sample are listed, as sequenced in a study of T-cell memory formation after mild COVID-19. TCRdb reprocessed the 5' RACE reads via MiXCR and lists one record per CDR3 protein. The profile shows 550,000 to 600,000 distinct CDR3 sequences, roughly 21% of them singletons. The material sequenced was PBMCs or a T cell subset sorted from them (not recorded which). Receptors originate from an adult woman who had mild COVID-19 (a few samples of this study predate the infection). Cell type and time point are not known.

The rearrangement joins TRBV29-1 to TRBJ2-2; the D gene is possibly TRBD1 (6 bases). CDR3 size: 13 residues. V was pared by 6 bases and J by 0 bases, with 8 bases between. CDR1 SQVTM and CDR2 ANQGSEA come from the germline V gene. The CDR3 loop reads CSVQGSNTGELFF. The DNA of the CDR3 is TGCAGCGTACAGGGTTCGAACACCGGGGAGCTGTTTTTT.

The chain joins TRBV13 to TRBJ2-2; no clear D. Germline V gene data show CDR1 as PRHDT and CDR2 as FYEKMQ (reference sequence). This CDR3 comprises 12 residues. V was trimmed by 3 bases and J by 7 bases, leaving 6 bases between them. The CDR3 region is CASSFMGGELFF. For the CDR3, the DNA is TGTGCCAGCAGCTTCATGGGCGGGGAGCTGTTTTTT.

The chain joins TRBV23-1 to TRBJ1-4, with D possibly TRBD1 on 6 matching bases. TRBV23-1 is marked as an open reading frame, function uncertain. CDR3 length equals 16 residues. The germline V and J ends were trimmed by 4 bases and 6 bases, with 18 bases remaining between them. Here the CDR3 DNA reads TGCGCCAGCAGTCGAGAGGGGACATGGTTTTATGAAAAACTGTTTTTT. It codes for CASSREGTWFYEKLFF.

This clonotype was counted only a few times. The chain carries TRBV7-8 and TRBJ2-3; the match to TRBD1 covers 10 bases. Germline CDR1 and CDR2: SGHVS and FQNEAQ. CDR3 size: 14 residues. Trimming at V came to 6 bases and at J to 9 bases, leaving 9 bases not matched to a gene. CDR3 sequence reads: CASRAGTGAGTQYF. CDR3 coding DNA: TGTGCCAGCAGGGCCGGGACAGGGGCTGGGACGCAGTATTTT.

The V and J genes are TRBV5-4 and TRBJ1-1, with unresolved D. Germline CDR1 and CDR2: SGHNT and YYREEE (reference sequence). The length of the CDR3 is 13 residues. V was pared by 5 bases and J by 5 bases, with 13 bases between. DNA for the CDR3: TGTGCCAGCAGTTCACCTGGGGATACTGAAGCTTTCTTT. Protein: CASSSPGDTEAFF.

The rearrangement links TRBV7-9 to TRBJ1-3; 9 bases are shared with TRBD1. Germline V gives CDR1 SEHNR, CDR2 FQNEAQ (reference sequence). This CDR3 spans 15 amino acids. V gave up 5 bases and J gave up 4 bases; unmatched junction bases: 6. This CDR3 reads CASSPGTGLGNTIYF. As DNA, the CDR3 is TGTGCCAGCAGCCCCGGGACAGGGTTGGGAAACACCATATATTTT.

This clonotype has more than one count but fewer than ten. The rearrangement links TRBV11-2 to TRBJ2-7, with 10 bases fitting TRBD1. CDR1 and CDR2 (germline): SGHAT, FQNNGV. V trimming: 3 bases; J trimming: 5 bases; junction bases outside the gene matches: 4. The CDR3 covers 14 residues. The CDR3: CASSLRDRGHEQYF. The CDR3 DNA follows: TGTGCCAGCAGCTTGCGGGACAGGGGCCACGAGCAGTACTTC.

This clonotype was observed a few times. The J gene is TRBJ2-7, the V gene TRBV10-3; TRBD1 matches at 9 bases. Unmatched junction bases numbered 8, after V lost 0 bases and J lost 2 bases. The CDR3 extends over 17 amino acids. Germline CDR1 and CDR2: ENHRY and SYGVKD. The CDR3 bases are TGTGCCATCAGTGAGTCTACTTCCCGGGACAGGGCCTACGAGCAGTACTTC. Amino acid sequence: CAISESTSRDRAYEQYF.

This clonotype came up a few times. This chain connects TRBV9 to TRBJ2-1; D remains ambiguous. Germline values: CDR1 SGDLS, CDR2 YYNGEE. This CDR3 region has 14 residues. The germline V and J ends were trimmed by 4 bases and 5 bases, with 13 bases remaining between them. The CDR3, as DNA: TGTGCCAGCAGCCCACCCCACGGCCACAATGAGCAGTTCTTC. Its translation is CASSPPHGHNEQFF.

In this sample, this clonotype turned up a few times. The CDR3 DNA reads TGTGCCAGCAGCTTAGACTCATCCGGACGGAGCTCCTACGAGCAGTACTTC. It is translated as CASSLDSSGRSSYEQYF. The chain couples TRBV11-2 to TRBJ2-7; D gene unclear. The CDR3 loop spans 17 amino acids. Trimming shortened V by 0 bases and J by 0 bases, and 15 bases separated the two germline ends. The V gene's germline CDR1 is SGHAT and CDR2 FQNNGV.

V is TRBV11-3 and J is TRBJ1-2; TRBD1 is a possible D gene (5 bases). V lost 4 bases to trimming and J lost 8 bases, with 14 bases between them. Germline V gene lookup returns CDR1 SGHNT and CDR2 YENEEA. The CDR3 extends over 13 amino acids. The CDR3 here is CASSSLFRDGYTF. CDR3 nucleotides: TGTGCCAGCAGCTCATTATTCAGGGACGGCTACACCTTC.

This clonotype was seen a handful of times. V is TRBV12-3 or TRBV12-4 and J is TRBJ1-1; tentatively, D is TRBD1 (6 bases). With 9 bases removed from V and 3 bases from J, the gap between germline ends came to 20 bases. The CDR3 spans 15 residues. CDR3 bases: TGTGCCAGTTTACAGGGTTTGGGAAGAGACACTGAAGCTTTCTTT. Translated: CASLQGLGRDTEAFF.

This clonotype was observed a handful of times. The rearrangement joins TRBV5-1 to TRBJ2-5; possible D gene TRBD1, 5 bases. The CDR3 contains 16 residues. Germline loops: CDR1 SGHRS, CDR2 YFSETQ. V was clipped by 4 bases and J by 1 base, with 17 bases between them. CDR3: CASSQPPRQIQETQYF. The CDR3 DNA sequence: TGCGCCAGCAGCCAACCGCCCCGACAGATCCAAGAGACCCAGTACTTC.

This clonotype showed up just a few times. V is TRBV6-2 or TRBV6-3 and J is TRBJ2-7; the D gene is possibly TRBD2 (6 bases). Germline CDR1 and CDR2: MNHEY and SVGEGT. The CDR3 contains 14 residues. Between the trimmed V and J ends, which lost 8 bases and 2 bases, there was a span of 16 bases. This CDR3 reads CASRTGTPPYEQYF. CDR3 DNA sequence: TGTGCCAGCCGGACCGGGACTCCCCCCTACGAGCAGTACTTC.

This sequence joins TRBV12-3 or TRBV12-4 and TRBJ1-1; D might be TRBD1 (5 bases). Trimming left V 6 bases short and J 1 base short, with 9 bases between. This CDR3 is built from 13 residues. The CDR3 is CASSGTENTEAFF. The CDR3 region has the DNA TGTGCCAGCAGCGGGACGGAGAACACTGAAGCTTTCTTT.

This rearrangement joins TRBV7-9 to TRBJ2-2; tentative D call: TRBD1 (5 bases). CDR1 is SEHNR, CDR2 FQNEAQ, per germline (reference sequence). The CDR3 is 15 amino acids. V was clipped by 8 bases and J by 2 bases, with 15 bases between them. CDR3 nucleotides: TGTGCCAGCGGGGCCAAGGGCAGAAACACCGGGGAGCTGTTTTTT. Residues: CASGAKGRNTGELFF.

The J gene is TRBJ1-4, the V gene TRBV6-5; no clear D. The CDR3 length is 12 residues. CDR1 is MNHEY and CDR2 is SVGAGI in the germline V gene. V gave up 5 bases and J gave up 4 bases, with 5 bases separating them. CDR3 nucleotide sequence: TGTGCCAGCAGTACGGGTAATGAAAAACTGTTTTTT. It is translated as CASSTGNEKLFF.

This clonotype showed up just a few times. The V gene is TRBV14, the J gene TRBJ2-7; 10 bases agree with TRBD2. Trimming cost V 8 bases and J 4 bases; bases outside gene matches: 14. CDR1 is SGHDN and CDR2 is FVKESK in the germline V gene. The CDR3 length is 16 residues. CDR3 sequence reads: CASRKTGASGSYEQYF. The DNA for the CDR3 is TGTGCCAGCCGAAAAACCGGGGCTAGCGGGAGTTACGAGCAGTACTTC.

This clonotype was picked up a small number of times. The rearrangement uses TRBV7-9 and TRBJ2-3; D is undetermined. This CDR3 comprises 13 residues. Germline V gene lookup returns CDR1 SEHNR and CDR2 FQNEAQ (reference sequence). The germline V and J ends were trimmed by 8 bases and 4 bases, with 13 bases remaining between them. CDR3 region: CASDHPGADTQYF. The CDR3 region has the DNA TGTGCCAGCGATCACCCTGGAGCAGATACGCAGTATTTT.